Listed here is a single T cell receptor (beta chain). These data come from a study of glioma-infiltrating T cells after dendritic cell vaccination. Study in general: Patients had newly diagnosed or recurrent glioblastoma and received dendritic cell vaccines. Patients received three intradermal dendritic cell vaccine injections at biweekly intervals.

This CDR3 region has 11 residues. The V segment lost 5 bases and the J segment 7 bases; nucleotides outside the gene matches: 4. The germline V gene has CDR1 GTSNPN and CDR2 SVGIG (reference sequence). Produced via immunoSEQ multiplex PCR; TCRdb's table is partial and in-frame only. The sample lists tens of thousands of clones; 82% were seen once. The sample in question was blood, obtained before dendritic cell vaccination. The sequence was collected from a human donor with glioblastoma. V gene TRBV30 combines with J gene TRBJ1-1; 7 nucleotides agree with TRBD1. The CDR3 here is CAWGGTVEAFF. The CDR3 nucleotides are TGTGCCTGGGGTGGGACAGTTGAAGCTTTCTTT.